This paragraph covers one TCR beta chain sequence. The data are from a study of blood T cell repertoires in COVID-19. Study information: Sources were T cells, B-cell-depleted T cells, or PBMCs; the material itself was cDNA or gDNA.

Authors' methods: Cell counts per sample came from amplifying reference gene primers. Measured with immunoSEQ multiplex PCR; TCRdb has only the in-frame clones, and not every one. From that table come the V and J calls and clone size; the DNA was used to work out D and trimming. The sample yields tens of thousands of clones, 80% to 90% seen once. This sequence originates from a man at least 80 years old with acute or convalescent COVID-19. The sequencing sample was made of peripheral blood.

The DNA of the CDR3 is TGTGCCAGCAGCTTACTAGCGGTTAGCACAGATACGCAGTATTTT. Amino acids: CASSLLAVSTDTQYF. The V call is TRBV7-9, the J call TRBJ2-3, with 7 bases lining up with TRBD2. Germline V gene lookup returns CDR1 SEHNR and CDR2 FQNEAQ (reference sequence). J was trimmed by 0 bases and V by 2 bases; bases with no gene match: 2. CDR3 length: 15 amino acids.